Listed here are 18 T cell receptor beta chains from one sample, sequenced in a study of ipilimumab plus nivolumab after autologous stem cell transplantation. Produced via immunoSEQ multiplex PCR; TCRdb's table is partial and in-frame only. This table holds about 13,000 clones, about 80% found once. Sequenced material: PBMCs, taken in a trial of ipilimumab plus nivolumab as post-transplant consolidation. All receptors derive from a male donor with diffuse large B-cell lymphoma.

The J gene is TRBJ2-1, the V gene TRBV10-2; D unresolved. V lost 2 bases and J 1 base, leaving 12 bases between the germline ends. Germline CDR1 WSHSY, CDR2 SAAADI. The CDR3 length is 16 residues. In DNA form, the CDR3 reads TGCGCCAGCAGTGAGGTTAGCAGGAGTTCCTACAATGAGCAGTTCTTC. It codes for CASSEVSRSSYNEQFF.

The rearrangement uses TRBV6-5 and TRBJ1-2, with 9 bases lining up with TRBD1. The trim removed 2 bases at V and 1 base at J, leaving 5 bases unmatched. This CDR3 contains 16 residues. The germline V gene encodes CDR1 MNHEY and CDR2 SVGAGI. As DNA, the CDR3 is TGTGCCAGCAGTTACCGCGGACAGGGGAGTAACTATGGCTACACCTTC. It is translated as CASSYRGQGSNYGYTF.

This clone was seen more than once but under ten times. This rearrangement joins TRBV6-5 to TRBJ1-6; 8 bases are shared with TRBD1. Germline CDR1 MNHEY, CDR2 SVGAGI. The CDR3 covers 14 residues. The trim removed 2 bases at V and 6 bases at J, leaving 0 bases unmatched. As DNA, the CDR3 is TGTGCCAGCAGTTACCAGGGGGCTAATTCACCCCTCCACTTT. The encoded protein is CASSYQGANSPLHF.

This clone occurred a few times. At one boundary the junction diverges from the germline segment, which might be a read error. V is TRBV5-3 and J is TRBJ1-1; D is unclear. TRBV5-3 is marked as an open reading frame, function uncertain. The CDR3 consists of 13 residues. CDR3: CASSQEAETEAFF. The DNA for the CDR3 is TGCGCCAGCAGCCAAGAAGCGGAAACTGAAGCTTTCTTT.

The gene calls are TRBV5-1 and TRBJ2-7; D remains unclear. V shed 0 bases and J shed 2 bases, with 12 bases lying between them. This CDR3 spans 15 amino acids. CDR1 and CDR2 from the germline V gene are SGHRS and YFSETQ. The chain's CDR3 is CASSLGTLGAYEQYF. In DNA, the CDR3 is TGCGCCAGCAGCTTGGGAACCCTTGGGGCCTACGAGCAGTACTTC.

The chain uses TRBV23-1 and TRBJ2-1, with D tentatively TRBD2 (5 bases). TRBV23-1 is placed among ORFs of uncertain function. V lost 7 bases, J lost 3 bases, and 16 bases lay in between. The CDR3 is made up of 15 amino acids. CDR3 sequence (DNA): TGCGCCAGCACAAACGGGGTGGGGAGCTACAATGAGCAGTTCTTC. Amino acid sequence: CASTNGVGSYNEQFF.

V usage is TRBV7-9 and J usage is TRBJ2-7, with D possibly being TRBD1 (5 bases). Germline assignment: CDR1 SEHNR and CDR2 FQNEAQ (reference sequence). V shed 4 bases and J shed 13 bases, with 17 bases lying between them. The CDR3 runs 12 residues. CDR3 loop: CASSSRTSSTYF. In DNA, the CDR3 is TGTGCCAGCAGCTCCCGGACATCTTCAACCTACTTC.

Within the sample, this clone is medium-sized (0.01 to 0.1%). The chain recombines TRBV6-5 with TRBJ2-5, with D possibly called TRBD1 or TRBD2 (6 bases each). V dropped 2 bases and J dropped 2 bases, with 12 bases sitting between them. The CDR3 runs to 15 residues. Germline-derived CDR1 and CDR2 are MNHEY and SVGAGI. The CDR3 sequence: CASSYGGGEQETQYF. CDR3 sequence (DNA): TGTGCCAGCAGTTACGGGGGCGGGGAACAAGAGACCCAGTACTTC.

CDR3 loop: CATERQGGTGELFF. Here the CDR3 DNA reads TGTGCCACCGAACGACAGGGAGGCACCGGGGAGCTGTTTTTT. The chain employs TRBV6-5 and TRBJ2-2; the D gene is possibly TRBD1 (7 bases). This CDR3 has 14 amino acids. The V gene's germline CDR1 is MNHEY and CDR2 SVGAGI. Trimming took 10 bases from V and 4 from J, leaving 16 bases between them.

This sequence joins TRBV7-9 and TRBJ2-7, with a weak D call TRBD1 (5 bases). Germline-derived CDR1 and CDR2 are SEHNR and FQNEAQ (reference sequence). V gave up 8 bases and J gave up 1 base, with 12 bases separating them. The CDR3 is 13 amino acids. The DNA of the CDR3 is TGTGCCAGCGGCCCCAGGGCTTCCTACGAGCAGTACTTC. It translates to CASGPRASYEQYF.

The chain carries TRBV10-2 and TRBJ1-6; no definite D call. Germline V CDR1 and CDR2: WSHSY, SAAADI. Trimming stripped 0 bases from V and 12 bases from J, with 12 bases between. This CDR3 is 14 amino acids long. Written as DNA, the CDR3 is TGCGCCAGCAGTGAGTCGGGCTTTAATAAACCCCTCCACTTT. It encodes CASSESGFNKPLHF.

The CDR3 DNA reads as TGTGCCAGCAGCGTCGACAGGGGGCCGGACAATGAGCAGTTCTTC. Its translation: CASSVDRGPDNEQFF. The rearrangement links TRBV9 to TRBJ2-1; TRBD1 agrees at 10 bases. Germline values: CDR1 SGDLS, CDR2 YYNGEE. The CDR3 spans 15 residues. Losses at the gene ends were 2 bases for V and 5 bases for J; bases not matched to a gene: 4.

The genes are TRBV27 and TRBJ1-1; no reliable D call. Germline V gives CDR1 MNHEY, CDR2 SMNVEV (reference sequence). The CDR3 has 13 amino acids. Trimming took off 7 bases at V and 1 base at J, with 10 bases between the two ends. CDR3 sequence: CASKYGRNTEAFF. The CDR3 DNA reads TGTGCCAGCAAATACGGACGGAACACTGAAGCTTTCTTT.

The CDR3 loop reads CSVDRVGYEQFF. For the CDR3, the DNA is TGCAGCGTTGACAGGGTAGGATATGAGCAGTTCTTC. The rearrangement uses TRBV29-1 and TRBJ2-1, with D maybe TRBD1 (5 bases). The germline gives CDR1 SQVTM, CDR2 ANQGSEA. The CDR3 runs to 12 residues. Trimming shortened V by 3 bases and J by 8 bases, and 11 bases separated the two germline ends.

This clone was picked up one time. The chain couples TRBV7-9 to TRBJ1-2, with 7 bases lining up with TRBD1. The V segment lost 5 bases and the J segment 7 bases; nucleotides outside the gene matches: 10. Germline CDR1 reads SEHNR; CDR2 reads FQNEAQ (reference sequence). This CDR3 comprises 14 residues. CDR3 protein: CASSVGGALGGYTF. The CDR3 DNA sequence: TGTGCCAGCAGCGTAGGGGGCGCTTTGGGTGGCTACACCTTC.

This chain's CDR3 is CASSLGGVFAFF. DNA for the CDR3: TGTGCCAGCAGCTTGGGAGGGGTGTTCGCTTTCTTT. This chain links TRBV5-4 with TRBJ1-1; D possibly corresponds to TRBD1 (5 bases). The germline V gene encodes CDR1 SGHNT and CDR2 YYREEE (reference sequence). The CDR3 runs to 12 residues. Trimming removed 0 bases from V and 11 bases from J, with 11 bases in between.

This clone was counted once. The genes are TRBV30 and TRBJ2-3; D remains unclear. The germline V gene has CDR1 GTSNPN and CDR2 SVGIG (reference sequence). CDR3 size: 11 residues. The germline V and J ends were trimmed by 3 bases and 2 bases, with 3 bases remaining between them. Here the CDR3 reads CAWRLTDTQYF. The CDR3 region has the DNA TGTGCCTGGAGACTCACAGATACGCAGTATTTT.

The CDR3 protein is CASSQDFGLFFSYNEQFF. In nucleotides, the CDR3 is TGCGCCAGCAGCCAAGATTTCGGCCTCTTTTTCTCCTACAATGAGCAGTTCTTC. This sequence joins TRBV4-3 and TRBJ2-1; no clear D gene. This CDR3 has 18 amino acids. From germline, CDR1 is LGHNA and CDR2 YSLEER. V was trimmed by 0 bases and J by 0 bases, leaving 15 bases between them.